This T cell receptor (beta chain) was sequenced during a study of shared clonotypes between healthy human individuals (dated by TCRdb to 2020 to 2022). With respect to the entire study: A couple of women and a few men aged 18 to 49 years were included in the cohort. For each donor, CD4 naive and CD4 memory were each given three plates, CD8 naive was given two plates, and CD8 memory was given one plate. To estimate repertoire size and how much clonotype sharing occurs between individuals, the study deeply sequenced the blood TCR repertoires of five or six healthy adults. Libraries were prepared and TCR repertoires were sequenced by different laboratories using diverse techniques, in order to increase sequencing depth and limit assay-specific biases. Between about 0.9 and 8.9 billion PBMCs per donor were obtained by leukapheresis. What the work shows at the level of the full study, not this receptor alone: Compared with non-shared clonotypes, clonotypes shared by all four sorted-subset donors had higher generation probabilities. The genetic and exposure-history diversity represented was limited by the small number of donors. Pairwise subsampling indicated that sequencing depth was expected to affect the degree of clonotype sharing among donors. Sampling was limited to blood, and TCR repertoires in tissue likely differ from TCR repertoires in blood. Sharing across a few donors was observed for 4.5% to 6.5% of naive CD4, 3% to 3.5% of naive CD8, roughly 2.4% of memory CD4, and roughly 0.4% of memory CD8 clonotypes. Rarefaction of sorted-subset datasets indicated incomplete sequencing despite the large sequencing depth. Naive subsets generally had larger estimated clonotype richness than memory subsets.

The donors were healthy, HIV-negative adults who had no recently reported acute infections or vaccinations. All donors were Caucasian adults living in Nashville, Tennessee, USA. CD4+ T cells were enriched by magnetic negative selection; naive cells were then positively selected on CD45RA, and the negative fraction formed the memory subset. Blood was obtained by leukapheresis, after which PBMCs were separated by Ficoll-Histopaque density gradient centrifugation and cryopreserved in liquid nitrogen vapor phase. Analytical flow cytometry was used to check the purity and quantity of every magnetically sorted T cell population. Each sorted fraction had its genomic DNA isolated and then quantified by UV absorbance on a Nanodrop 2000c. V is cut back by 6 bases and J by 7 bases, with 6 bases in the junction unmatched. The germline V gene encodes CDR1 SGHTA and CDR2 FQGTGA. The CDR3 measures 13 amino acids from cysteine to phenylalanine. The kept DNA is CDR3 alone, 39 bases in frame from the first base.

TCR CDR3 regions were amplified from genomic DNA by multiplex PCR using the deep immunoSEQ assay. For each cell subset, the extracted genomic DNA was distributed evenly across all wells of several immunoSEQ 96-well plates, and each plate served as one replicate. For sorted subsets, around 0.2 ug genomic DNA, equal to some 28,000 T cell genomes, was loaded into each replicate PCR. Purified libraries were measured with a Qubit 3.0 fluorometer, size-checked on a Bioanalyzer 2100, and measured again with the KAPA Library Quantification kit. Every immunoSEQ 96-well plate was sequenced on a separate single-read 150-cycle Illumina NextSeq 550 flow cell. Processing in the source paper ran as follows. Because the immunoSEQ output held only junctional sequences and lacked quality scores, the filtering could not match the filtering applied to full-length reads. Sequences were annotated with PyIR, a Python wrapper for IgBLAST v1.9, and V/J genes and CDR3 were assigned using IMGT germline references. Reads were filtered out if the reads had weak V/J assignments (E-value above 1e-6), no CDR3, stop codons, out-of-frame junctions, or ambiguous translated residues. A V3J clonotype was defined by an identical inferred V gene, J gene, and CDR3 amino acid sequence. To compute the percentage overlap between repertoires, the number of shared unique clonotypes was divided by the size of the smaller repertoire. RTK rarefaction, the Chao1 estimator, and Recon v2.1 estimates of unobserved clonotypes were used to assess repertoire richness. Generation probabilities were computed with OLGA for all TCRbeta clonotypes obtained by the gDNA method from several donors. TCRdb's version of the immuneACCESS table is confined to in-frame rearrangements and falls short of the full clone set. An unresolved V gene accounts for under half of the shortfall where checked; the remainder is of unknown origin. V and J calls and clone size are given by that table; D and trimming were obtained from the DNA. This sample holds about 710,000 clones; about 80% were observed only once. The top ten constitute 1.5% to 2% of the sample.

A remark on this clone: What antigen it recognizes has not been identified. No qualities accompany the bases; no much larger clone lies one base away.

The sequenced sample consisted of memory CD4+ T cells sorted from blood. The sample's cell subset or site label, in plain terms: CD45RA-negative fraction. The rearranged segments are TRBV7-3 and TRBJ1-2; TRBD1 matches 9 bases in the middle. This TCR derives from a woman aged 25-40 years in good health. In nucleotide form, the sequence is TGTGCCAGCAGTTATACAGGGGGCGGTGGCTACACCTTC. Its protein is CASSYTGGGGYTF.